These T cell receptor beta chains were read from a single sample in a study of T cell repertoires in cytomegalovirus infection. TCRdb recomputed calls from the reads with MiXCR, one row per CDR3 protein. This sample has some 940,000 distinct CDR3 sequences; around 30% occur once, and the top ten carry over 11%. Their antigens are not known. The specimen comprised cultured CD8+ T cells from PBMCs, sampled from culture after CMV antigen stimulation. All receptors derive from a human donor in good health (CMV status not recorded). Some clones in this sample may be carry-over from other donors' samples. Both conserved end residues are part of each CDR3. D genes are given only for firm matches. Not every row has a clone size; where given, it reads once, few, many or a size class.

size: .; V: TRBV27; J: TRBJ2-1; D: .; CDR3: CASSLKRDSYNEQFF; DNA: TGTGCCAGCAGTTTGAAACGCGACTCCTACAATGAGCAGTTCTTC
size: .; V: TRBV23-1; J: TRBJ2-2; D: .; CDR3: CASSQPIDHTGELFF; DNA: TGCGCCAGCAGTCAACCGATAGACCACACCGGGGAGCTGTTTTTT
size: .; V: TRBV28; J: TRBJ1-5; D: .; CDR3: CASSPEGPRPQHF; DNA: TGTGCCAGCAGCCCCGAGGGGCCTCGGCCCCAGCATTTT
size: .; V: TRBV5-4; J: TRBJ2-1; D: TRBD2; CDR3: CAAFGGGEDNEQFF; DNA: TGTGCCGCCTTCGGGGGGGGCGAGGACAATGAGCAGTTCTTC
size: .; V: TRBV19; J: TRBJ1-5; D: TRBD1; CDR3: CASSITGDRAVQPQHF; DNA: TGTGCCAGTAGTATAACAGGAGACAGGGCTGTTCAGCCCCAGCATTTT
size: many; V: TRBV7-2; J: TRBJ2-1; D: TRBD1; CDR3: CASSFPIVRDRGYNEQFF; DNA: TGTGCCAGCAGCTTCCCAATCGTGCGGGACAGGGGATACAATGAGCAGTTCTTC
size: once; V: TRBV10-3; J: TRBJ2-3; D: TRBD1; CDR3: CAISGGQGVTDTQYF; DNA: TGTGCCATCAGTGGGGGACAGGGGGTCACAGATACGCAGTATTTT
size: .; V: TRBV4-1; J: TRBJ1-1; D: TRBD1; CDR3: CASSHDKGAGGTEAFF; DNA: TGCGCCAGCAGCCACGACAAGGGGGCAGGTGGCACTGAAGCTTTCTTT
size: .; V: TRBV5-1; J: TRBJ2-3; D: TRBD2; CDR3: CASEEGLAGAPSTDTQYF; DNA: TGCGCCAGCGAAGAGGGACTAGCGGGGGCCCCTAGCACAGATACGCAGTATTTT
size: many; V: TRBV5-1; J: TRBJ2-1; D: TRBD2; CDR3: CASSLVPETSGGYNEQFF; DNA: TGCGCCAGCAGCTTGGTCCCGGAAACTAGCGGGGGATACAATGAGCAGTTCTTC
size: many; V: TRBV6-6; J: TRBJ2-3; D: .; CDR3: CASSYISTDTQYF; DNA: TGTGCCAGCAGCTACATAAGCACAGATACGCAGTATTTT
size: many; V: TRBV7-6; J: TRBJ2-3; D: TRBD2; CDR3: CASSPRTSGGSTDTQYF; DNA: TGTGCCAGCAGCCCCCGGACTAGCGGGGGTAGCACAGATACGCAGTATTTT
size: .; V: TRBV7-9; J: TRBJ2-1; D: TRBD2; CDR3: CASSPRLAPGEQFF; DNA: TGTGCCAGCAGCCCAAGACTAGCACCCGGAGAGCAGTTCTTC
size: few; V: TRBV6-2/TRBV6-3; J: TRBJ2-2; D: TRBD1; CDR3: CASSWTGGTGELFF; DNA: TGTGCCAGCAGTTGGACAGGGGGGACCGGGGAGCTGTTTTTT
size: .; V: TRBV6-6; J: TRBJ2-5; D: .; CDR3: CASSFERRQVPQETQYF; DNA: TGTGCCAGCAGCTTCGAGCGGAGACAAGTCCCTCAAGAGACCCAGTACTTC
size: .; V: TRBV2; J: TRBJ1-1; D: TRBD1; CDR3: CASQGQGATEAFF; DNA: TGTGCCAGCCAGGGACAGGGGGCGACTGAAGCTTTCTTT
size: .; V: TRBV5-6; J: TRBJ2-5; D: TRBD1; CDR3: CASSRNRGQTQYF; DNA: TGTGCCAGCAGCCGCAACAGGGGTCAGACCCAGTACTTC
size: .; V: TRBV20-1; J: TRBJ2-5; D: .; CDR3: CSARDKGSETQYF; DNA: TGCAGTGCTAGAGATAAGGGGAGTGAGACCCAGTACTTC
size: .; V: TRBV5-5; J: TRBJ2-3; D: .; CDR3: CANSLDGDTQYF; DNA: TGTGCCAACAGCTTGGACGGAGATACTCAGTATTTT
size: .; V: TRBV4-1; J: TRBJ2-4; D: .; CDR3: CASSQDRGLAKNIQYF; DNA: TGCGCCAGCAGCCAAGACAGGGGTTTAGCCAAAAACATTCAGTACTTC
size: few; V: TRBV7-9; J: TRBJ2-5; D: .; CDR3: CASSFPVLPETQYF; DNA: TGTGCCAGCAGCTTCCCAGTACTCCCAGAGACCCAGTACTTC
size: many; V: TRBV27; J: TRBJ1-2; D: TRBD1; CDR3: CASSSGQVYGYTF; DNA: TGTGCCAGCAGTTCCGGACAGGTCTATGGCTACACCTTC
size: .; V: TRBV29-1; J: TRBJ1-2; D: .; CDR3: CSVEGLLGYTF; DNA: TGCAGCGTTGAGGGGCTACTTGGCTACACCTTC
size: .; V: TRBV6-6; J: TRBJ2-2; D: .; CDR3: CASSYRPGSNTGELFF; DNA: TGTGCCAGCAGTTACAGGCCAGGATCGAACACCGGGGAGCTGTTTTTT
size: .; V: TRBV5-1; J: TRBJ2-1; D: .; CDR3: CASSPPHQGEQFF; DNA: TGCGCCAGCAGCCCCCCCCACCAGGGTGAGCAGTTCTTC
size: once; V: TRBV7-4; J: TRBJ2-2; D: .; CDR3: CASSLDRRSGELFF; DNA: TGTGCCAGCAGCTTAGACCGTAGGTCCGGGGAGCTGTTTTTT
size: .; V: TRBV28; J: TRBJ1-5; D: .; CDR3: CASSLAGGLNQPQHF; DNA: TGTGCCAGCAGTCTCGCGGGGGGCCTCAATCAGCCCCAGCATTTT
size: many; V: TRBV7-9; J: TRBJ1-1; D: .; CDR3: CASSLGGGRNTEAFF; DNA: TGTGCCAGCAGCTTAGGCGGGGGGCGAAACACTGAAGCTTTCTTT
size: .; V: TRBV7-6; J: TRBJ2-5; D: TRBD1; CDR3: CASSSTGGEETQYF; DNA: TGTGCCAGCAGCTCGACAGGGGGCGAGGAGACCCAGTACTTC
size: .; V: TRBV6-2/TRBV6-3; J: TRBJ1-3; D: .; CDR3: CASSYSLDRAGNTIYF; DNA: TGTGCCAGCAGTTACTCTCTTGACAGAGCGGGAAACACCATATATTTT
size: few; V: TRBV10-3; J: TRBJ2-1; D: .; CDR3: CAIKTESSYNEQFF; DNA: TGTGCCATCAAAACTGAGAGCTCCTACAATGAGCAGTTCTTC
size: .; V: TRBV4-1; J: TRBJ1-1; D: .; CDR3: CASSASQGGDTEAFF; DNA: TGCGCCAGCAGCGCCTCACAGGGTGGAGACACTGAAGCTTTCTTT
size: .; V: TRBV27; J: TRBJ2-7; D: .; CDR3: CATSPLGPYEQYF; DNA: TGTGCCACCAGTCCGCTAGGCCCCTACGAGCAGTACTTC
size: few; V: TRBV6-1; J: TRBJ2-7; D: .; CDR3: CASSSSGTQPLYEQYF; DNA: TGTGCCAGCAGTAGTTCCGGGACACAACCTCTCTACGAGCAGTACTTC
size: few; V: TRBV12-3/TRBV12-4; J: TRBJ1-4; D: .; CDR3: CASSPSAGHEKLFF; DNA: TGTGCCAGCAGTCCCTCAGCGGGGCATGAAAAACTGTTTTTT
size: .; V: TRBV6-2/TRBV6-3; J: TRBJ1-1; D: .; CDR3: CASSYVSGHKDTEAFF; DNA: TGTGCCAGCAGTTATGTGTCGGGACATAAGGACACTGAAGCTTTCTTT
size: few; V: TRBV9; J: TRBJ1-2; D: .; CDR3: CASSISTKEDYGYTF; DNA: TGTGCCAGCAGCATCAGTACGAAGGAGGACTATGGCTACACCTTC
size: few; V: TRBV6-1; J: TRBJ2-1; D: TRBD2; CDR3: CASSEAAGGRQFF; DNA: TGTGCCAGCAGTGAAGCAGCGGGGGGTCGTCAGTTCTTC
size: few; V: TRBV6-2/TRBV6-3; J: TRBJ1-5; D: .; CDR3: CASSYWADNQPQHF; DNA: TGTGCCAGCAGTTACTGGGCAGACAATCAGCCCCAGCATTTT
size: .; V: TRBV7-9; J: TRBJ1-2; D: TRBD1; CDR3: CASSFLGQGNYGYTF; DNA: TGTGCCAGCAGCTTCCTAGGACAGGGGAACTATGGCTACACCTTC
size: once; V: TRBV4-3; J: TRBJ2-3; D: TRBD2; CDR3: CASSQDRISGRYTDTQYF; DNA: TGCGCCAGCAGCCAAGATAGGATTAGCGGGCGATACACAGATACGCAGTATTTT
size: many; V: TRBV7-8; J: TRBJ2-5; D: .; CDR3: CASRLTVTETQYF; DNA: TGTGCCAGCAGGCTAACGGTGACCGAGACCCAGTACTTC
size: few; V: TRBV20-1; J: TRBJ1-6; D: .; CDR3: CSARGERVSYNSPLHF; DNA: TGCAGTGCTAGAGGGGAGAGGGTTTCCTATAATTCACCCCTCCACTTT
size: many; V: TRBV20-1; J: TRBJ1-2; D: .; CDR3: CSAREGELANYGYTF; DNA: TGCAGTGCTAGGGAGGGGGAACTAGCTAACTATGGCTACACCTTC
size: .; V: TRBV9; J: TRBJ1-2; D: TRBD1; CDR3: CASSESRGRSYGYTF; DNA: TGTGCCAGCAGCGAAAGCAGGGGGCGTTCCTATGGCTACACCTTC
size: many; V: TRBV7-6; J: TRBJ2-3; D: .; CDR3: CASSDRRTDTQYF; DNA: TGTGCCAGTTCGGACAGACGCACAGATACGCAGTATTTT
size: .; V: TRBV29-1; J: TRBJ2-1; D: .; CDR3: CSVGQDNEQFF; DNA: TGCAGCGTTGGTCAGGACAATGAGCAGTTCTTC
size: many; V: TRBV19; J: TRBJ2-3; D: .; CDR3: CASSIGGSKADTQYF; DNA: TGTGCCAGTAGTATAGGGGGTTCCAAGGCAGATACGCAGTATTTT
size: few; V: TRBV6-1; J: TRBJ1-1; D: .; CDR3: CASRNPQGPVNTEAFF; DNA: TGTGCCAGCAGAAACCCCCAGGGCCCGGTGAACACTGAAGCTTTCTTT
size: once; V: TRBV19; J: TRBJ1-1; D: .; CDR3: CASSIDQRTANTEAFF; DNA: TGTGCCAGTAGTATAGATCAGCGGACAGCGAACACTGAAGCTTTCTTT
size: .; V: TRBV7-9; J: TRBJ2-4; D: .; CDR3: CASSRSLEQRARKNIQYF; DNA: TGTGCCAGCAGTCGATCTCTAGAGCAGCGGGCCCGCAAAAACATTCAGTACTTC
size: .; V: TRBV12-5; J: TRBJ2-1; D: TRBD2; CDR3: CASGLVGLAGTEEQFF; DNA: TGTGCTAGTGGTTTGGTAGGCCTAGCGGGGACGGAGGAGCAGTTCTTC
size: .; V: TRBV29-1; J: TRBJ2-1; D: .; CDR3: CSVRTVTYNEQFF; DNA: TGCAGCGTCCGGACGGTAACCTACAATGAGCAGTTCTTC
size: few; V: TRBV18; J: TRBJ2-5; D: .; CDR3: CASSPPAGYGETQYF; DNA: TGTGCCAGCTCACCACCGGCGGGTTACGGGGAGACCCAGTACTTC
size: .; V: TRBV7-4; J: TRBJ2-3; D: TRBD1; CDR3: CASSLRPGQGRSTDTQYF; DNA: TGTGCCAGCAGCTTACGGCCGGGACAGGGGAGGTCGACAGATACGCAGTATTTT
size: few; V: TRBV7-6; J: TRBJ2-2; D: .; CDR3: CASSLPGDGELFF; DNA: TGTGCCAGCAGCTTACCCGGGGACGGGGAGCTGTTTTTT